These 9 T cell receptor beta chains were sequenced from one sample in a study of neurological immune-mediated disorders. TCRdb independently ran MiXCR on the 5' RACE reads; one entry per CDR3 protein. The sample lists fewer than 90,000 distinct CDR3 sequences; around 5.5% were seen once. The source material was PBMCs. The receptors were sampled from a young man with multiple sclerosis.

Worth noting for this clonotype: This may be a read error, as it is one base from a much larger clone. This rearrangement joins TRBV20-1 to TRBJ1-2, with 9 bases aligning to TRBD1. This CDR3 spans 16 amino acids. CDR1 and CDR2 (germline): DFQATT, SNEGSKA (reference sequence). The ends lost 6 bases at V and 5 bases at J; junction bases unmatched: 16. DNA for the CDR3: TGCAGTGCAAACAGACTGGGACAGGGTGCGAAATATGGCTACACCTTC. This sequence encodes CSANRLGQGAKYGYTF.

This clonotype came up many times. This chain uses TRBV5-1 with TRBJ2-7, with D maybe TRBD1 (6 bases). Trimming stripped 0 bases from V and 2 bases from J, with 9 bases between. The CDR3 runs 14 residues. Germline values: CDR1 SGHRS, CDR2 YFSETQ. The CDR3 nucleotides read TGCGCCAGCAGCTTGGCCCCAGGGGCCTACGAGCAGTACTTC. It specifies CASSLAPGAYEQYF.

The rearrangement links TRBV18 to TRBJ2-2; possible D gene TRBD2, 6 bases. From germline, CDR1 is KGHSH and CDR2 LQKENI. This CDR3 is 14 amino acids long. V lost 11 bases and J lost 0, with 13 bases in between. The CDR3 sequence is CAAPGETNTGELFF. The CDR3 coding sequence is TGTGCCGCCCCGGGGGAGACGAACACCGGGGAGCTGTTTTTT.

This clonotype came up many times. The J gene is TRBJ1-4, the V gene TRBV5-4, with D possibly being TRBD1 (5 bases). Germline values: CDR1 SGHNT, CDR2 YYREEE (reference sequence). V was trimmed by 4 bases and J by 0 bases, leaving 7 bases between them. The CDR3 has 14 amino acids. This CDR3 is CASSGGSTNEKLFF. CDR3 DNA: TGTGCCAGCAGCGGGGGATCAACTAATGAAAAACTGTTTTTT.

This clonotype was seen repeatedly, ten times or more. Here the CDR3 reads CAISEGSGLTGELFF. As DNA, the CDR3 is TGTGCCATCAGTGAGGGAAGCGGGCTCACCGGGGAGCTGTTTTTT. The gene calls are TRBV10-3 and TRBJ2-2; D possibly corresponds to TRBD2 (6 bases). CDR1 is ENHRY, CDR2 SYGVKD, per germline. The CDR3 runs 15 residues. V was cut by 2 bases and J by 4 bases, with 11 bases left in between.

This clonotype has at least ten counts. This chain links TRBV20-1 with TRBJ1-5; D gene unclear. The CDR3 consists of 14 residues. Germline V gene sequence: CDR1 DFQATT, CDR2 SNEGSKA (reference sequence). The V gene lost 3 bases and the J gene lost 0 bases, with 9 bases spanning the gap. The CDR3 bases are TGCAGTGCTAGTGGCGGCTATAGCAATCAGCCCCAGCATTTT. Translating it yields CSASGGYSNQPQHF.

This clonotype appeared many times. The rearrangement joins TRBV7-8 to TRBJ2-1, with 8 nucleotides matching TRBD1. After removal of 2 bases from V and 3 bases from J, the junction contained 12 bases not matched to a gene. CDR3 size: 18 residues. Germline-derived CDR1 and CDR2 are SGHVS and FQNEAQ. The CDR3 is CASSLPRRGQGFYNEQFF. CDR3 nucleotides: TGTGCCAGCAGCTTACCCCGCCGCGGACAGGGCTTCTACAATGAGCAGTTCTTC. The full variable domain, with the rest looked up from reference TRBV7-8 and TRBJ2-1, is GAGVSQSPRYKVAKRGQDVALRCDPISGHVSLFWYQQALGQGPEFLTYFQNEAQLDKSGLPSDRFFAERPEGSVSTLKIQRTQQEDSAVYLCASSLPRRGQGFYNEQFFGPGTRLTVL.

This clonotype was seen ten or more times. The V and J genes are TRBV5-1 and TRBJ2-7; 9 positions match TRBD1. Trimming removed 3 bases from V and 4 bases from J; junction bases left unmatched: 5. CDR1 and CDR2 (germline): SGHRS, YFSETQ. The CDR3 is 14 amino acids. The CDR3, as DNA: TGCGCCAGCAGCTCGGAGACAGGGGGGTACGAGCAGTACTTC. Translation gives CASSSETGGYEQYF.

Ten or more counts support this clonotype. This rearrangement joins TRBV3-1 to TRBJ2-7; TRBD2 matches at 10 bases. CDR1 is LGHDT, CDR2 YNNKEL, per germline (reference sequence). The CDR3 covers 14 residues. The junction had 7 bases not matched to a gene; V was cut back by 4 bases and J by 7 bases. Here the CDR3 DNA reads TGTGCCAGCAGCCGGTCTAGCGGGGGTTTTGAGCAGTACTTC. Its protein is CASSRSSGGFEQYF.